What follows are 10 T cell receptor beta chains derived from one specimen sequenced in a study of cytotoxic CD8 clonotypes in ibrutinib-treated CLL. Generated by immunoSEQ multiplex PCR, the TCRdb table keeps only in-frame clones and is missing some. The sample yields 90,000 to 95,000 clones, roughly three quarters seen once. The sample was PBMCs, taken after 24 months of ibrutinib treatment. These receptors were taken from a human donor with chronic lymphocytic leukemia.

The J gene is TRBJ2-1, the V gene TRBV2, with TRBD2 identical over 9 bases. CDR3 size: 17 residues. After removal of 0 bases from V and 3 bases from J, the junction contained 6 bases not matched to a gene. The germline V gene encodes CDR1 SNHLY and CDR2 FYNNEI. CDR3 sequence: CASSEAGSGSGYNEQFF. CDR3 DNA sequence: TGTGCCAGCAGTGAAGCGGGTAGCGGGAGCGGCTACAATGAGCAGTTCTTC.

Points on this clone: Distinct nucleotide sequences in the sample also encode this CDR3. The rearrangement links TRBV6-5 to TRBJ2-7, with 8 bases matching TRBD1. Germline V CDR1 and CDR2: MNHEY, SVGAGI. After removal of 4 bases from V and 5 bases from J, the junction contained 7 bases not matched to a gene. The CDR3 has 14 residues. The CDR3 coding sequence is TGTGCCAGCAGTTCGCGGACAGGGATGGACGAGCAGTACTTC. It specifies CASSSRTGMDEQYF.

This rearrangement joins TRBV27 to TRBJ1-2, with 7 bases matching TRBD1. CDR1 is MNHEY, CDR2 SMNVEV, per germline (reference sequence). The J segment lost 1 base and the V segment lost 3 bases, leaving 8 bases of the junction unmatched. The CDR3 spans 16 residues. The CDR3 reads CASSLGSAGGNYGYTF. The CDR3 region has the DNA TGTGCCAGCAGTTTGGGGTCGGCAGGGGGTAACTATGGCTACACCTTC.

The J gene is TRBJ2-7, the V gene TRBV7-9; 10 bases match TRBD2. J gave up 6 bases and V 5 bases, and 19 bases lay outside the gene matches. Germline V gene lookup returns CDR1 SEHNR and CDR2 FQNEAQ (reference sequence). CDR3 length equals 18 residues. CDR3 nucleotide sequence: TGTGCCAGCAGCAACCAACTAGCGGGACCTGAGGCAACCTTCGAGCAGTACTTC. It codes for CASSNQLAGPEATFEQYF.

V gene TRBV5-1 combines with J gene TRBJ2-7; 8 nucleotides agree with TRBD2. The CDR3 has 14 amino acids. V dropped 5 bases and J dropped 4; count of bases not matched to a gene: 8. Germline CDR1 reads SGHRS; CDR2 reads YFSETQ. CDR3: CASRASGSRYEQYF. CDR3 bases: TGCGCCAGCAGAGCGAGCGGGAGTCGGTACGAGCAGTACTTC.

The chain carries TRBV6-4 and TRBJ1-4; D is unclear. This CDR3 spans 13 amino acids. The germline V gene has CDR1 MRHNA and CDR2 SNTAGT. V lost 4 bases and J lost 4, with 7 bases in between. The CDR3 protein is CASSADFNEKLFF. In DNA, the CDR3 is TGTGCCAGCAGTGCGGACTTTAATGAAAAACTGTTTTTT.

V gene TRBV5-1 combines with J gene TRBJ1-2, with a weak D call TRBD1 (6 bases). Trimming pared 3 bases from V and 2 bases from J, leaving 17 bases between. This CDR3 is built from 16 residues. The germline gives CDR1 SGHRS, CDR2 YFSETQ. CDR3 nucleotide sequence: TGCGCCAGCAGCTCCCCCACGGGGCAGGGGAACTATGGCTACACCTTC. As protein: CASSSPTGQGNYGYTF.

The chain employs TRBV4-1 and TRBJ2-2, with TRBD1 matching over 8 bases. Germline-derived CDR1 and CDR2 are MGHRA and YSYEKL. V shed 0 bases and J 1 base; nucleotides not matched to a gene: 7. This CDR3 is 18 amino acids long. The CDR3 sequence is CASSQDFTGQVNTGELFF. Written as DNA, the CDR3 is TGCGCCAGCAGCCAAGATTTCACGGGACAGGTGAACACCGGGGAGCTGTTTTTT.

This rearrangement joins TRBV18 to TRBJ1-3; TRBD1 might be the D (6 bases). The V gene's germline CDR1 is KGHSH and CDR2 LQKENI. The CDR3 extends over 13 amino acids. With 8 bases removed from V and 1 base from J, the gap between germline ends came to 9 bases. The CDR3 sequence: CASRTVSGNTIYF. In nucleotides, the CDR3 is TGTGCCAGCCGGACAGTATCTGGAAACACCATATATTTT.

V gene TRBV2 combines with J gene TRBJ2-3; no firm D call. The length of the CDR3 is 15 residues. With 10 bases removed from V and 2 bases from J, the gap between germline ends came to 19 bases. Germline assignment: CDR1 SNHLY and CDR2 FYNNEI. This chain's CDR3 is CAISLSSRNTDTQYF. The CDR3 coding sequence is TGTGCCATTTCCCTCTCATCAAGAAACACAGATACGCAGTATTTT.